What follows is one TCR beta chain and its context. Its antigen is unknown. CD4+ T cells specific for antigen were expanded with viral peptide pools by the ViraFEST assay before sequencing. Following culture for 9 to 11 days, CD4+ T cells were isolated. Participants were given two doses of BNT162b2 or mRNA-1273 vaccine. These data originate in a study of vaccination effects on CD4 cells after COVID-19. Study background: Following the second dose by a median of 72 days, the post-vaccine samples were obtained.

The CDR3 loop spans 13 amino acids. The V and J ends lost 5 bases and 5 bases respectively, with 12 bases between them. Germline V gene data show CDR1 as SEHNR and CDR2 as FQNEAQ (reference sequence). TCRdb's copy holds only in-frame clones and misses some; the assay was immunoSEQ multiplex PCR. Altogether some 34,000 clones are present, roughly 86% being singletons, with the ten largest covering less than 1.6%. The rearrangement uses TRBV7-9 and TRBJ2-5; possibly TRBD1 for D (5 bases). Sample: CD4+ T cells from PBMCs cultured with HCoV-NL63 spike peptides, taken after COVID-19 vaccination. This clonotype was obtained from a human donor who received a COVID-19 vaccine. Some clones in this sample may be carry-over from other donors' samples. This CDR3 reads CASSLGVVETQYF. The CDR3 DNA reads as TGTGCCAGCAGCCTAGGGGTGGTCGAGACCCAGTACTTC.